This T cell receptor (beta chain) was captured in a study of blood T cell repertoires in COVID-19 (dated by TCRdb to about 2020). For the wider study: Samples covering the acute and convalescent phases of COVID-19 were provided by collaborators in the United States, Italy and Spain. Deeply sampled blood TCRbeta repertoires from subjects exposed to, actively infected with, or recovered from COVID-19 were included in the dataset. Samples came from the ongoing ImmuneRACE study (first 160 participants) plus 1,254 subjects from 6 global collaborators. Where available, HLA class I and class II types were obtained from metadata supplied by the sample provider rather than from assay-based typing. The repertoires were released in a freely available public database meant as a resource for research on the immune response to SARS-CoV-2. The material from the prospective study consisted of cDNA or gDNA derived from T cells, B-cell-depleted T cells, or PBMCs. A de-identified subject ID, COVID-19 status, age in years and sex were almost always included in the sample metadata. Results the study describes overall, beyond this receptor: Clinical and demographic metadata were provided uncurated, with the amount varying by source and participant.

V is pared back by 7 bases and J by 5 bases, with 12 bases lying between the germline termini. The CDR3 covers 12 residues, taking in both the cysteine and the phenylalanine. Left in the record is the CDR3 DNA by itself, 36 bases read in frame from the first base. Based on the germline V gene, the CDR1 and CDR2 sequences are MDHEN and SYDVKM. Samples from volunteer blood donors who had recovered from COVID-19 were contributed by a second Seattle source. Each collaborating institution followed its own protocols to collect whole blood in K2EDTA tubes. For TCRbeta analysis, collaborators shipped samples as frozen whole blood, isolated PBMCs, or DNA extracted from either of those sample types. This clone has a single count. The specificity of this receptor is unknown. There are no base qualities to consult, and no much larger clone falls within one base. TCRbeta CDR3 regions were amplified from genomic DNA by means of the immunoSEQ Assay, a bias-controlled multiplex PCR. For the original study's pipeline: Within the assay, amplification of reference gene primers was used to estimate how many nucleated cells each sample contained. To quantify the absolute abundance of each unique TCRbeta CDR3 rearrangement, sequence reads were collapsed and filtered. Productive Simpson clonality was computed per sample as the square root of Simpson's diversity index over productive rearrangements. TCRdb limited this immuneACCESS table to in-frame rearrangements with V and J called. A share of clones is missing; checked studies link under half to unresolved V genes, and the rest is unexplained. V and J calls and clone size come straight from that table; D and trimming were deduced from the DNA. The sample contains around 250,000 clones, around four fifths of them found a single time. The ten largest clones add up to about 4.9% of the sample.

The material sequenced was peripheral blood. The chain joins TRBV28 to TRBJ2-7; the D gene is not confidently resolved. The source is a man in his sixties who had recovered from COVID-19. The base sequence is TGTGCCAGCATCTCACGGGTCCACGAGCAGTACTTC. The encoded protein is CASISRVHEQYF.